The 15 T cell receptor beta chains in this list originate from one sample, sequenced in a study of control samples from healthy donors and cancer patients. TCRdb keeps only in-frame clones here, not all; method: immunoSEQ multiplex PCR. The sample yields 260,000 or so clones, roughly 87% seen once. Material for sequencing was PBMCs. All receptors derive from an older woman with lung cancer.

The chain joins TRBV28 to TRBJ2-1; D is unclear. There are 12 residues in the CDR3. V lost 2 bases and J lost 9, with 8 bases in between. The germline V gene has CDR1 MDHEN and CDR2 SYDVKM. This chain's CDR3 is CASSLRHREQFF. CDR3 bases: TGTGCCAGCAGTTTACGGCACCGTGAGCAGTTCTTC.

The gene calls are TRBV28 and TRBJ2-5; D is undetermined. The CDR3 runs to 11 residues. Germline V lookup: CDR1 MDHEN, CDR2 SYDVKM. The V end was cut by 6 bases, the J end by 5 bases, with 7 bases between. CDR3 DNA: TGTGCCAGCAGCCCACTGGAGACCCAGTACTTC. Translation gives CASSPLETQYF.

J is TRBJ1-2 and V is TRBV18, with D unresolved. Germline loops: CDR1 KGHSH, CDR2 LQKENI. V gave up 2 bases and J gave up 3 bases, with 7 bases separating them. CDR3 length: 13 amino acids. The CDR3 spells CASSPGSDYGYTF. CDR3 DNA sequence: TGTGCCAGCTCACCAGGATCGGACTATGGCTACACCTTC.

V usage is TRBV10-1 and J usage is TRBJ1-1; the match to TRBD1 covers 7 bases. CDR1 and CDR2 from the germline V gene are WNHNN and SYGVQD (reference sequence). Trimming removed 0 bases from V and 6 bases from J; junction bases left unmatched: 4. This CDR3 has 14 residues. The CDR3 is CASSESWQGAEAFF. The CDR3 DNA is TGCGCCAGCAGTGAGTCTTGGCAGGGGGCTGAAGCTTTCTTT.

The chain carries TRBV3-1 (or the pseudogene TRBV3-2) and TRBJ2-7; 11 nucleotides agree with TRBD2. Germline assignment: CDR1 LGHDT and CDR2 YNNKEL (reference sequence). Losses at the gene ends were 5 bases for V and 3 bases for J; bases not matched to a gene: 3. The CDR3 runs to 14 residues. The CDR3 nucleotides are TGTGCCAGCAGCGGACTAGCGGGCCGCTACGAGCAGTACTTC. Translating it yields CASSGLAGRYEQYF.

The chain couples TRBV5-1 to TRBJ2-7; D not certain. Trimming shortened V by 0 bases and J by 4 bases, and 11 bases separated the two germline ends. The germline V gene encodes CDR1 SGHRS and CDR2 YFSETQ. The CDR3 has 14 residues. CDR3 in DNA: TGCGCCAGCAGCTTGGGAACCTTTGGTTACGAGCAGTACTTC. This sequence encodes CASSLGTFGYEQYF.

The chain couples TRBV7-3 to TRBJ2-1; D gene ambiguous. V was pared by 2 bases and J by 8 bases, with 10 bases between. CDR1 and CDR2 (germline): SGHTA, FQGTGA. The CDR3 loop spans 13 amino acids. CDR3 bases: TGTGCCAGCAGCTTAGCGGTCGAGTATGAGCAGTTCTTC. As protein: CASSLAVEYEQFF.

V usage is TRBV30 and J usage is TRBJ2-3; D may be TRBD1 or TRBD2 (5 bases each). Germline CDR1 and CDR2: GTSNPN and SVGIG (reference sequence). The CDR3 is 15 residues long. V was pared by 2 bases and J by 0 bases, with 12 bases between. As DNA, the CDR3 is TGTGCCTGGAGTACCGGGGCGTCTAGCACAGATACGCAGTATTTT. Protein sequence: CAWSTGASSTDTQYF.

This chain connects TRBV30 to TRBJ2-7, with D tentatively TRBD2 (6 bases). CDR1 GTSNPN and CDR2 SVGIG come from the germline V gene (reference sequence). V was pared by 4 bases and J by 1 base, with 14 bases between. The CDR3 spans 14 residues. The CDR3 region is CAWINPGGSYEQYF. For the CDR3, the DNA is TGTGCCTGGATCAACCCCGGAGGGTCCTACGAGCAGTACTTC.

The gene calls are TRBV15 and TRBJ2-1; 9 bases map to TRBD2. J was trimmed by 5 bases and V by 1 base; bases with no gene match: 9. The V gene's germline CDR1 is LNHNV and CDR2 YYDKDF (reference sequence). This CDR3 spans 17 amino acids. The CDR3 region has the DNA TGTGCCACCAGCAGAGCCCCCACTAGCGGGCCTGACAATGAGCAGTTCTTC. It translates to CATSRAPTSGPDNEQFF.

CDR3 in DNA: TGTGCCAGCATCCCCCGGGGACTAGCGGGAGGGCCGGGGGAGCAGTTCTTC. This gives the protein CASIPRGLAGGPGEQFF. V gene TRBV27 combines with J gene TRBJ2-1; 16 bases map to TRBD2. The CDR3 is made up of 17 amino acids. The germline V gene encodes CDR1 MNHEY and CDR2 SMNVEV (reference sequence). V gave up 7 bases and J gave up 10 bases; unmatched junction bases: 13.

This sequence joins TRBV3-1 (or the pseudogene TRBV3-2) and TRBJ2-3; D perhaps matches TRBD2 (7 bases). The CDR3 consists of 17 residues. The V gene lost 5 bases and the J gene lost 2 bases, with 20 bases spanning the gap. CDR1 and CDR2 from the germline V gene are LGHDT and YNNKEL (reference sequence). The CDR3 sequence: CASSSRGGGGHTDTQYF. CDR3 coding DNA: TGTGCCAGCAGCTCGCGAGGGGGAGGGGGGCACACAGATACGCAGTATTTT.

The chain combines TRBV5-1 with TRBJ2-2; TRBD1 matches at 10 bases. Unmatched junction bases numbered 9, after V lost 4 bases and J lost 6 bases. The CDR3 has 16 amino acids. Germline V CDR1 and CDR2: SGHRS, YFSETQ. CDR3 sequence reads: CASSPGQGGVAGELFF. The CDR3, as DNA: TGCGCCAGCAGCCCTGGACAGGGGGGGGTCGCCGGGGAGCTGTTTTTT. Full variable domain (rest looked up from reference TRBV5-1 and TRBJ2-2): KAGVTQTPRYLIKTRGQQVTLSCSPISGHRSVSWYQQTPGQGLQFLFEYFSETQRNKGNFPGRFSGRQFSNSRSEMNVSTLELGDSALYLCASSPGQGGVAGELFFGEGSRLTVL.

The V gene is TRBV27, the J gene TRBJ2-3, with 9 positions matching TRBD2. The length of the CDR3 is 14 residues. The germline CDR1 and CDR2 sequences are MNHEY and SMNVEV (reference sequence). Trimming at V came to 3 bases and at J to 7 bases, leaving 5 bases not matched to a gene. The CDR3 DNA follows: TGTGCCAGCAGTTTGCGGGAGGGCCAATATACGCAGTATTTT. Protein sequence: CASSLREGQYTQYF.

CDR3 protein: CASRMTGSASTDTQYF. The DNA of the CDR3 is TGTGCCAGCAGGATGACAGGATCAGCTAGCACAGATACGCAGTATTTT. The chain recombines TRBV6-6 with TRBJ2-3, with D perhaps TRBD1 (6 bases). This CDR3 is 16 amino acids long. Germline V CDR1 and CDR2: MNHNY, SVGAGI (reference sequence). Trimming pared 6 bases from V and 0 bases from J, leaving 16 bases between.